This T cell receptor (beta chain) comes out of a study of T cell changes during pregnancy in multiple sclerosis. This CDR3 spans 12 amino acids. Trimming stripped 5 bases from V and 10 bases from J, with 12 bases between. Germline CDR1 PRHDT, CDR2 FYEKMQ (reference sequence). This table comes from immunoSEQ multiplex PCR, and its TCRdb copy is limited to in-frame clones, with some not included. Of approximately 65,000 clones in the sample, roughly 92% are singletons; the top ten hold approximately 3%. The receptor's source is a female donor in good health, enrolled as a control in a pregnancy study. The chain is built from TRBV13 and TRBJ2-1; D may be TRBD1 (5 bases). The source was CD8+ T cells from peripheral blood mononuclear cells, collected in the third trimester of pregnancy. The CDR3 coding sequence is TGTGCCAGCAGCCATTACGACAGCGAGCAGTTCTTC. It specifies CASSHYDSEQFF.